These 15 T cell receptor beta chains share one sample of origin, sequenced in a study of lymphopenia after photon versus proton radiotherapy. Generated by immunoSEQ multiplex PCR, the TCRdb table keeps only in-frame clones and is missing some. Of approximately 45,000 clones in the sample, 65% to 90% were seen once. Sequenced material: peripheral blood, taken from a patient treated with photon-based radiotherapy. The source is a man aged 40-55 years with gastric cancer.

The chain employs TRBV30 and TRBJ1-1; TRBD1 is a possible D gene (5 bases). With 3 bases removed from V and 4 bases from J, the gap between germline ends came to 12 bases. Germline V gene lookup returns CDR1 GTSNPN and CDR2 SVGIG (reference sequence). This CDR3 spans 13 amino acids. CDR3 DNA: TGTGCCTGGAGCGGGGGGTGGGGCACTGAAGCTTTCTTT. This encodes CAWSGGWGTEAFF.

V gene TRBV19 combines with J gene TRBJ2-2; D assignment may be TRBD1 or TRBD2 (5 bases each). CDR3 length: 16 residues. Per germline, CDR1 LNHDA and CDR2 SQIVND (reference sequence). V was shortened by 2 bases and J by 3 bases, with 13 bases between the two germline ends. CDR3: CASSIWGMGDTGELFF. CDR3 coding DNA: TGTGCCAGTAGTATATGGGGAATGGGGGACACCGGGGAGCTGTTTTTT. The full variable domain, completed using reference TRBV19 and TRBJ2-2, is DGGITQSPKYLFRKEGQNVTLSCEQNLNHDAMYWYRQDPGQGLRLIYYSQIVNDFQKGDIAEGYSVSREKKESFPLTVTSAQKNPTAFYLCASSIWGMGDTGELFFGEGSRLTVL.

This clone was detected once. This chain joins TRBV19 and TRBJ2-2; D possibly corresponds to TRBD1 (6 bases). Germline V gives CDR1 LNHDA, CDR2 SQIVND (reference sequence). This CDR3 comprises 16 residues. V gave up 7 bases and J gave up 0 bases, with 15 bases separating them. The CDR3 region is CASTSMDRPNTGELFF. The CDR3 nucleotides are TGTGCCAGTACCTCAATGGACAGACCGAACACCGGGGAGCTGTTTTTT.

Comments on this clone: This same CDR3 is encoded by further DNA sequences in the sample. The genes are TRBV9 and TRBJ2-3; TRBD2 matches 7 bases. Germline V CDR1 and CDR2: SGDLS, YYNGEE. CDR3 length: 13 residues. V gave up 0 bases and J gave up 6 bases; unmatched junction bases: 1. The CDR3 DNA is TGTGCCAGCAGCGTAGGGGGAGGGGATACGCAGTATTTT. Translating gives CASSVGGGDTQYF.

V gene TRBV5-1 combines with J gene TRBJ1-1, with 7 bases that match TRBD1. The CDR3 is 13 amino acids. The V gene end was trimmed by 4 bases and the J gene end by 1 base; junction bases not matched to a gene: 1. Germline V CDR1 and CDR2: SGHRS, YFSETQ. The CDR3, as DNA: TGCGCCAGCAGCAACAGGGGGAACACTGAAGCTTTCTTT. It codes for CASSNRGNTEAFF.

The CDR3 DNA is TGTGCCAGCAGCTCTCAGACAGGAGCCTACAATGAGCAGTTCTTC. It specifies CASSSQTGAYNEQFF. The chain carries TRBV7-2 and TRBJ2-1; possible D gene TRBD1, 6 bases. The CDR3 spans 15 residues. Germline assignment: CDR1 SGHTA and CDR2 FQGNSA. Trimming removed 4 bases from V and 2 bases from J, with 12 bases in between.

The V call is TRBV19, the J call TRBJ1-4; the D gene is possibly TRBD1 (6 bases). The CDR3 extends over 16 amino acids. Trimming stripped 4 bases from V and 8 bases from J, with 20 bases between. Per the germline V gene, CDR1 is LNHDA and CDR2 is SQIVND (reference sequence). The CDR3 DNA sequence: TGTGCCAGTAGTACCACCGGACAGCCCGAGGGGGAAAAACTGTTTTTT. This sequence encodes CASSTTGQPEGEKLFF.

This sequence joins TRBV30 and TRBJ2-7; tentatively, D is TRBD2 (5 bases). CDR3 size: 12 residues. V was trimmed by 0 bases and J by 7 bases, leaving 10 bases between them. Germline lookup yields CDR1 GTSNPN and CDR2 SVGIG (reference sequence). In DNA form, the CDR3 reads TGTGCCTGGAGTGTACGGACTGGGGAGCAGTACTTC. It is translated as CAWSVRTGEQYF.

The CDR3 spells CASITGLGYTF. For the CDR3, the DNA is TGTGCCAGCATCACAGGGTTAGGCTACACCTTC. The rearrangement uses TRBV2 and TRBJ1-2; possibly TRBD1 for D (6 bases). The CDR3 consists of 11 residues. Germline V lookup: CDR1 SNHLY, CDR2 FYNNEI. V was clipped by 7 bases and J by 8 bases, with 11 bases between them.

The V gene is TRBV2, the J gene TRBJ2-2; 9 positions agree with TRBD2. The CDR3 is 14 amino acids. Germline CDR1 and CDR2: SNHLY and FYNNEI. After removal of 6 bases from V and 6 bases from J, the junction contained 5 bases not matched to a gene. The CDR3, as DNA: TGTGCCAGCAGGCGGCTAGCGGGGTCCGGGGAGCTGTTTTTT. This sequence encodes CASRRLAGSGELFF.

The V gene is TRBV5-1, the J gene TRBJ1-5; 7 positions match TRBD1. J lost 3 bases, V lost 0 bases, and 3 bases had no gene match. The CDR3 length is 15 residues. The germline V gene encodes CDR1 SGHRS and CDR2 YFSETQ. CDR3 bases: TGCGCCAGCAGCTTGGAGGGACAGTACAATCAGCCCCAGCATTTT. This translates into CASSLEGQYNQPQHF. The whole variable domain, remainder taken from reference TRBV5-1 and TRBJ1-5, is KAGVTQTPRYLIKTRGQQVTLSCSPISGHRSVSWYQQTPGQGLQFLFEYFSETQRNKGNFPGRFSGRQFSNSRSEMNVSTLELGDSALYLCASSLEGQYNQPQHFGDGTRLSIL.

This clone was recorded a few times. This chain connects TRBV7-8 to TRBJ1-1; maybe TRBD1 (6 bases). V lost 5 bases and J 4 bases, leaving 20 bases between the germline ends. The CDR3 contains 16 residues. Germline V lookup: CDR1 SGHVS, CDR2 FQNEAQ. The CDR3 is CASSAYRAGGRTEAFF. The CDR3 region has the DNA TGTGCCAGCAGCGCCTACAGGGCCGGCGGACGCACTGAAGCTTTCTTT.

For the CDR3, the DNA is TGTGCCAGCAGCTTAGCGCGGGACCTCGCCCGGGAGCTGTTTTTT. Translated: CASSLARDLARELFF. The chain combines TRBV7-9 with TRBJ2-2; D might be TRBD2 (6 bases). This CDR3 is 15 amino acids long. Deletions cut 0 bases from V and 9 bases from J, with 14 bases between. CDR1 and CDR2 (germline): SEHNR, FQNEAQ (reference sequence). The complete variable domain, with remaining parts taken from reference TRBV7-9 and TRBJ2-2, reads DTGVSQNPRHKITKRGQNVTFRCDPISEHNRLYWYRQTLGQGPEFLTYFQNEAQLEKSRLLSDRFSAERPKGSFSTLEIQRTEQGDSAMYLCASSLARDLARELFFGEGSRLTVL.

The chain links TRBV2 to TRBJ2-7; 8 bases align to TRBD1. V shed 6 bases and J 5 bases; nucleotides not matched to a gene: 12. From germline, CDR1 is SNHLY and CDR2 FYNNEI. The CDR3 covers 15 residues. The chain's CDR3 is CASRSRTGSTNEQYF. Here the CDR3 DNA reads TGTGCCAGCAGATCCCGGACAGGGTCAACTAACGAGCAGTACTTC. Supplemented by reference TRBV2 and TRBJ2-7, the full variable domain reads EPEVTQTPSHQVTQMGQEVILRCVPISNHLYFYWYRQILGQKVEFLVSFYNNEISEKSEIFDDQFSVERPDGSNFTLKIRSTKLEDSAMYFCASRSRTGSTNEQYFGPGTRLTVT.

The sample holds a few counts of this clone. CDR3 protein: CARGLNTEAFF. The CDR3 region has the DNA TGTGCCAGGGGTTTGAACACTGAAGCTTTCTTT. The chain links TRBV30 to TRBJ1-1; weak D call: TRBD1 (5 bases). In germline, CDR1 is GTSNPN, CDR2 SVGIG (reference sequence). V was clipped by 8 bases and J by 0 bases, with 7 bases between them. The CDR3 runs 11 residues. The variable domain in full, completed from reference TRBV30 and TRBJ1-1, reads SQTIHQWPATLVQPVGSPLSLECTVEGTSNPNLYWYRQAAGRGLQLLFYSVGIGQISSEVPQNLSASRPQDRQFILSSKKLLLSDSGFYLCARGLNTEAFFGQGTRLTVV.